The rows below give T cell receptor beta chains drawn from one sample of a study of blood T cell repertoires in COVID-19. The data were produced by immunoSEQ multiplex PCR, yet TCRdb's version contains in-frame clones alone and is incomplete. The data contain more than 350,000 clones, roughly 90% of them singletons. The sequenced sample consisted of peripheral blood. Source of these receptors: a woman aged 25 to 39 with COVID-19, enrolled during active disease. CDR3s include the opening cysteine and the closing phenylalanine or tryptophan. Each record gives: CDR3 protein, CDR3 DNA, V gene, CDR3 length, clone size, J gene, D gene. A D gene is named only where the DNA matches it firmly. Clone size, where shown, is once, few, many, or a class for clones that have expanded.

CDR3: CASSRISGTSGSRGTDTQYF
DNA: TGTGCCAGCAGCCGGATATCCGGGACTAGCGGGAGTCGGGGCACAGATACGCAGTATTTT
V: TRBV3-1/TRBV3-2
length: 20
size: -
J: TRBJ2-3
D: TRBD2

CDR3: CASSGPGTESLSGNTIYF
DNA: TGTGCCAGCAGCGGGCCCGGGACAGAGTCTCTCTCTGGAAACACCATATATTTT
V: TRBV7-2
length: 18
size: -
J: TRBJ1-3
D: TRBD1

CDR3: CASSRTNNYGYTF
DNA: TGTGCCAGTAGTAGGACAAACAACTATGGCTACACCTTC
V: TRBV19
length: 13
size: -
J: TRBJ1-2
D: -

CDR3: CASSLGTGGPNYEQYF
DNA: TGTGCCAGCAGTTTAGGGACAGGGGGCCCTAACTACGAGCAGTACTTC
V: TRBV28
length: 16
size: -
J: TRBJ2-7
D: TRBD1

CDR3: CAISEIGQVGELFF
DNA: TGTGCCATCAGTGAGATAGGACAGGTCGGGGAGCTGTTTTTT
V: TRBV10-3
length: 14
size: -
J: TRBJ2-2
D: TRBD1

CDR3: CASSFMGEGYEQYF
DNA: TGTGCCAGCAGTTTCATGGGGGAGGGCTACGAGCAGTACTTC
V: TRBV27
length: 14
size: -
J: TRBJ2-7
D: TRBD2

CDR3: CASSPQGGSYGYTF
DNA: TGTGCCAGCAGCCCCCAGGGAGGGTCCTATGGCTACACCTTC
V: TRBV6-5
length: 14
size: -
J: TRBJ1-2
D: -

CDR3: CASSPGGLAGVDTQYF
DNA: TGTGCCAGCAGCCCCGGGGGACTAGCGGGGGTAGATACGCAGTATTTT
V: TRBV7-2
length: 16
size: -
J: TRBJ2-3
D: TRBD2

CDR3: CASSGKGDGYTF
DNA: TGTGCCAGCAGTGGAAAGGGGGATGGCTACACCTTC
V: TRBV28
length: 12
size: -
J: TRBJ1-2
D: -

CDR3: CASSEWPGLPIF
DNA: TGTGCCAGCAGTGAATGGCCGGGACTACCTATCTTC
V: TRBV25-1
length: 12
size: -
J: TRBJ2-1
D: TRBD2

CDR3: CASSVTGTGGTDTQYF
DNA: TGTGCCAGCAGCGTAACCGGGACAGGGGGCACAGATACGCAGTATTTT
V: TRBV9
length: 16
size: -
J: TRBJ2-3
D: TRBD1

CDR3: CAISPAGNEQFF
DNA: TGTGCCATCAGTCCCGCGGGAAATGAGCAGTTCTTC
V: TRBV10-3
length: 12
size: -
J: TRBJ2-1
D: -

CDR3: CATNGGGANTGELFF
DNA: TGTGCCACCAACGGAGGGGGCGCGAACACCGGGGAGCTGTTTTTT
V: TRBV3-1/TRBV3-2
length: 15
size: -
J: TRBJ2-2
D: -

CDR3: CASSYSLRGFYNEQFF
DNA: TGTGCCAGCAGTTACTCTCTTCGCGGGTTCTACAATGAGCAGTTCTTC
V: TRBV6-5
length: 16
size: -
J: TRBJ2-1
D: -

CDR3: CAWSLGANSPLHF
DNA: TGTGCCTGGAGTTTGGGGGCTAATTCACCCCTCCACTTT
V: TRBV30
length: 13
size: -
J: TRBJ1-6
D: -

CDR3: CASSFMGGNSPLHF
DNA: TGTGCCAGCAGTTTTATGGGGGGAAATTCACCCCTCCACTTT
V: TRBV27
length: 14
size: -
J: TRBJ1-6
D: -

CDR3: CASRQTGYEQYF
DNA: TGTGCCAGCAGACAGACAGGGTACGAGCAGTACTTC
V: TRBV3-1/TRBV3-2
length: 12
size: -
J: TRBJ2-7
D: TRBD1

CDR3: CASSPGLAGMVVTDTQYF
DNA: TGTGCCAGCAGCCCGGGACTAGCGGGAATGGTAGTGACAGATACGCAGTATTTT
V: TRBV5-6
length: 18
size: -
J: TRBJ2-3
D: TRBD2

CDR3: CAISDDRGLEQYF
DNA: TGTGCCATCAGTGATGACAGGGGACTCGAGCAGTACTTC
V: TRBV10-3
length: 13
size: -
J: TRBJ2-7
D: TRBD1

CDR3: CASSQDLASGVETQYF
DNA: TGTGCCAGCAGCCAGGACCTCGCTAGCGGGGTGGAGACCCAGTACTTC
V: TRBV3-1/TRBV3-2
length: 16
size: once
J: TRBJ2-5
D: TRBD2

CDR3: CATSAGGLAGAPYNEQFF
DNA: TGTGCCACCAGTGCCGGCGGACTAGCGGGAGCCCCATACAATGAGCAGTTCTTC
V: TRBV24-1
length: 18
size: -
J: TRBJ2-1
D: TRBD2

CDR3: CASSLGVEGVSPLHF
DNA: TGTGCCAGCAGCTTGGGGGTGGAGGGAGTTTCACCCCTCCACTTT
V: TRBV7-8
length: 15
size: once
J: TRBJ1-6
D: -

CDR3: CANGNSYNEQFF
DNA: TGTGCCAACGGGAACTCCTACAATGAGCAGTTCTTC
V: TRBV12-3/TRBV12-4
length: 12
size: -
J: TRBJ2-1
D: -

CDR3: CASSQGLALNTGELFF
DNA: TGTGCCAGCAGCCAAGGACTAGCGCTGAACACCGGGGAGCTGTTTTTT
V: TRBV14
length: 16
size: -
J: TRBJ2-2
D: TRBD2

CDR3: CASSFRAGADTQYF
DNA: TGTGCCAGCAGCTTCAGAGCGGGGGCAGATACGCAGTATTTT
V: TRBV11-1
length: 14
size: -
J: TRBJ2-3
D: TRBD2

CDR3: CASSFAGTGGQETQYF
DNA: TGTGCCAGCAGCTTCGCCGGGACAGGGGGACAAGAGACCCAGTACTTC
V: TRBV5-6
length: 16
size: -
J: TRBJ2-5
D: TRBD1

CDR3: CASSPGTATYEQYF
DNA: TGTGCCAGCTCACCGGGGACAGCCACCTACGAGCAGTACTTC
V: TRBV18
length: 14
size: -
J: TRBJ2-7
D: TRBD1

CDR3: CASSEAGDGYNEQFF
DNA: TGCGCCAGCAGCGAGGCAGGGGACGGGTACAATGAGCAGTTCTTC
V: TRBV5-1
length: 15
size: -
J: TRBJ2-1
D: -

CDR3: CASSQVTDQETQYF
DNA: TGTGCCAGCAGCCAAGTCACGGACCAAGAGACCCAGTACTTC
V: TRBV3-1/TRBV3-2
length: 14
size: -
J: TRBJ2-5
D: -

CDR3: CSVDGQATDTQYF
DNA: TGCAGCGTTGATGGACAGGCGACAGATACGCAGTATTTT
V: TRBV29-1
length: 13
size: -
J: TRBJ2-3
D: TRBD1

CDR3: CSASSSGRALNTQYF
DNA: TGCAGTGCTAGTTCTAGCGGGAGGGCCCTCAATACGCAGTATTTT
V: TRBV20-1
length: 15
size: -
J: TRBJ2-3
D: TRBD2

CDR3: CASSYSTQGTQYF
DNA: TGTGCCAGCAGTTACTCGACGCAGGGAACGCAGTATTTT
V: TRBV6-5
length: 13
size: -
J: TRBJ2-3
D: -

CDR3: CASSELAGGYNEQFF
DNA: TGTGCCAGCAGCGAACTAGCGGGAGGGTACAATGAGCAGTTCTTC
V: TRBV6-4
length: 15
size: -
J: TRBJ2-1
D: TRBD2

CDR3: CASTRRGSTGELFF
DNA: TGCGCCAGCACTCGGCGGGGTAGCACCGGGGAGCTGTTTTTT
V: TRBV5-1
length: 14
size: few
J: TRBJ2-2
D: -

CDR3: CASSLGGKQYF
DNA: TGTGCCAGCAGCTTGGGGGGGAAACAGTACTTC
V: TRBV27
length: 11
size: -
J: TRBJ2-7
D: TRBD2

CDR3: CASSQGGGKIYNEQFF
DNA: TGCGCCAGCAGCCAAGGCGGGGGAAAGATATACAATGAGCAGTTCTTC
V: TRBV4-3
length: 16
size: -
J: TRBJ2-1
D: TRBD2

CDR3: CASSGDPSTDTQYF
DNA: TGTGCCAGCAGCGGAGACCCTAGCACAGATACGCAGTATTTT
V: TRBV5-4
length: 14
size: -
J: TRBJ2-3
D: -

CDR3: CASSQDYGGKRDIQYF
DNA: TGCGCCAGCAGCCAAGATTATGGAGGGAAACGGGACATTCAGTACTTC
V: TRBV4-3
length: 16
size: -
J: TRBJ2-4
D: -

CDR3: CASSLGTGSNQPQHF
DNA: TGCGCCAGCAGCTTGGGGACAGGGAGTAATCAGCCCCAGCATTTT
V: TRBV5-1
length: 15
size: -
J: TRBJ1-5
D: TRBD1